Listed below are T cell receptor beta chains from one sample, sequenced in a study of blood T cell repertoires in COVID-19. This table comes from immunoSEQ multiplex PCR, and its TCRdb copy is limited to in-frame clones, with some not included. The sample has roughly 190,000 clones; around 85% are singletons. The sequenced material came from peripheral blood. Source of these receptors: a woman in her sixties with COVID-19, enrolled during active disease. Each CDR3 is given with its conserved first and last residue. The order of the fields is V gene, J gene, clone size, D gene, CDR3 protein, CDR3 DNA. A D gene is named only where the DNA matches it firmly. The listing skips clone size in some rows; elsewhere it reads once, few, many or a size class.

v_gene: TRBV6-2/TRBV6-3
j_gene: TRBJ2-1
abundance: -
d_gene: TRBD2
CDR3aa: CASSYQGLAGVFF
CDR3nt: TGTGCCAGCAGTTACCAAGGACTAGCGGGAGTCTTCTTC

v_gene: TRBV18
j_gene: TRBJ1-3
abundance: -
d_gene: -
CDR3aa: CASSLQGVSGNTIYF
CDR3nt: TGTGCCAGCTCACTACAAGGGGTTTCTGGAAACACCATATATTTT

v_gene: TRBV11-2
j_gene: TRBJ2-3
abundance: -
d_gene: TRBD2
CDR3aa: CASSLGLAGGDTQYF
CDR3nt: TGTGCCAGCAGCTTAGGACTAGCGGGAGGAGATACGCAGTATTTT

v_gene: TRBV4-1
j_gene: TRBJ2-1
abundance: -
d_gene: TRBD2
CDR3aa: CASSQDRGLAGGPSYNEQFF
CDR3nt: TGCGCCAGCAGCCAAGATCGAGGACTAGCGGGAGGGCCTTCCTACAATGAGCAGTTCTTC

v_gene: TRBV7-2
j_gene: TRBJ2-7
abundance: -
d_gene: TRBD2
CDR3aa: CASSQTRLAGARPPYEQYF
CDR3nt: TGTGCCAGCAGCCAAACGCGGCTAGCGGGAGCTAGACCCCCCTACGAGCAGTACTTC

v_gene: TRBV4-1
j_gene: TRBJ2-7
abundance: -
d_gene: TRBD1
CDR3aa: CASSQVQGAHEQYF
CDR3nt: TGCGCCAGCAGCCAAGTCCAGGGGGCCCACGAGCAGTACTTC

v_gene: TRBV11-3
j_gene: TRBJ1-2
abundance: -
d_gene: TRBD1
CDR3aa: CASSLAGGNYGYTF
CDR3nt: TGTGCCAGCAGCTTAGCAGGGGGAAACTATGGCTACACCTTC

v_gene: TRBV4-2
j_gene: TRBJ2-7
abundance: few
d_gene: TRBD1
CDR3aa: CASSQGGQGQYEQYF
CDR3nt: TGTGCCAGCAGCCAAGGTGGACAGGGGCAATACGAGCAGTACTTC

v_gene: TRBV30
j_gene: TRBJ1-2
abundance: once
d_gene: -
CDR3aa: CAWLRPGGYGYTF
CDR3nt: TGTGCCTGGCTCCGACCGGGGGGCTATGGCTACACCTTC

v_gene: TRBV4-2
j_gene: TRBJ1-1
abundance: -
d_gene: TRBD1
CDR3aa: CASSRTGQGNTEAFF
CDR3nt: TGTGCCAGCAGCCGGACCGGACAGGGGAACACTGAAGCTTTCTTT

v_gene: TRBV6-2/TRBV6-3
j_gene: TRBJ1-1
abundance: -
d_gene: -
CDR3aa: CASSRRGRNTEAFF
CDR3nt: TGTGCCAGCAGCCGCCGAGGAAGAAACACTGAAGCTTTCTTT

v_gene: TRBV29-1
j_gene: TRBJ1-2
abundance: once
d_gene: -
CDR3aa: CSVEEDSVNYGYTF
CDR3nt: TGCAGCGTTGAAGAGGACTCCGTTAACTATGGCTACACCTTC

v_gene: TRBV30
j_gene: TRBJ2-7
abundance: -
d_gene: -
CDR3aa: CAWTRSYEQYF
CDR3nt: TGTGCCTGGACCAGATCCTACGAGCAGTACTTC

v_gene: TRBV27
j_gene: TRBJ2-1
abundance: -
d_gene: TRBD2
CDR3aa: CASSFLTSGNYNEQFF
CDR3nt: TGTGCCAGCAGTTTTTTGACTAGCGGCAACTACAATGAGCAGTTCTTC

v_gene: TRBV27
j_gene: TRBJ1-1
abundance: -
d_gene: TRBD1
CDR3aa: CASSWGQGTEAFF
CDR3nt: TGTGCCAGCAGTTGGGGACAGGGGACTGAAGCTTTCTTT

v_gene: TRBV12-5
j_gene: TRBJ1-2
abundance: -
d_gene: -
CDR3aa: CASGLDSLYGYTF
CDR3nt: TGTGCTAGTGGTTTGGACAGCCTCTATGGCTACACCTTC

v_gene: TRBV13
j_gene: TRBJ1-3
abundance: -
d_gene: TRBD1
CDR3aa: CASSPGQFSGNTIYF
CDR3nt: TGTGCCAGCAGCCCGGGACAGTTCTCTGGAAACACCATATATTTT

v_gene: TRBV3-1/TRBV3-2
j_gene: TRBJ2-5
abundance: -
d_gene: -
CDR3aa: CASTLGEAGETQYF
CDR3nt: TGTGCCAGCACCCTCGGTGAGGCGGGAGAGACCCAGTACTTC

v_gene: TRBV6-4
j_gene: TRBJ1-5
abundance: -
d_gene: TRBD1
CDR3aa: CASRFRDRTNQPQHF
CDR3nt: TGTGCCAGCAGATTCCGGGACAGGACTAATCAGCCCCAGCATTTT

v_gene: TRBV6-5
j_gene: TRBJ2-1
abundance: -
d_gene: TRBD2
CDR3aa: CASSKGLAGVKQFF
CDR3nt: TGTGCCAGCAGCAAGGGACTAGCGGGAGTAAAGCAGTTCTTC

v_gene: TRBV18
j_gene: TRBJ1-1
abundance: -
d_gene: -
CDR3aa: CASSPRGRGRNTEAFF
CDR3nt: TGTGCCAGCTCACCAAGGGGGAGGGGCAGGAACACTGAAGCTTTCTTT

v_gene: TRBV7-6
j_gene: TRBJ2-1
abundance: -
d_gene: TRBD2
CDR3aa: CASSSTAGLAGARGEQFF
CDR3nt: TGTGCCAGCAGCTCGACCGCCGGGCTAGCGGGAGCTCGGGGAGAGCAGTTCTTC

v_gene: TRBV19
j_gene: TRBJ2-3
abundance: -
d_gene: -
CDR3aa: CASSPSDGVGDTQYF
CDR3nt: TGTGCCAGTAGTCCTAGTGACGGGGTGGGAGATACGCAGTATTTT

v_gene: TRBV3-1/TRBV3-2
j_gene: TRBJ1-4
abundance: -
d_gene: -
CDR3aa: CASSQVGFLEGEKLFF
CDR3nt: TGTGCCAGCAGCCAAGTTGGTTTTTTAGAGGGTGAAAAACTGTTTTTT

v_gene: TRBV21-1
j_gene: TRBJ1-6
abundance: -
d_gene: -
CDR3aa: CATLFPGHCDSYNSPLHF
CDR3nt: TGTGCCACCCTATTTCCGGGACACTGCGACTCCTATAATTCACCCCTCCACTTT

v_gene: TRBV9
j_gene: TRBJ2-2
abundance: -
d_gene: -
CDR3aa: CASSVVASGELFF
CDR3nt: TGTGCCAGCAGCGTAGTAGCATCCGGGGAGCTGTTTTTT

v_gene: TRBV27
j_gene: TRBJ2-1
abundance: -
d_gene: TRBD2
CDR3aa: CASSLFGLAGVEQFF
CDR3nt: TGTGCCAGCAGTTTATTCGGACTAGCGGGAGTAGAGCAGTTCTTC

v_gene: TRBV27
j_gene: TRBJ1-6
abundance: -
d_gene: -
CDR3aa: CASSLGFRTPLHF
CDR3nt: TGTGCCAGCAGTTTAGGCTTCCGAACACCCCTCCACTTT

v_gene: TRBV27
j_gene: TRBJ2-4
abundance: -
d_gene: -
CDR3aa: CASSLIGGGYIQYF
CDR3nt: TGTGCCAGCAGTTTAATCGGAGGAGGATACATTCAGTACTTC

v_gene: TRBV9
j_gene: TRBJ2-7
abundance: -
d_gene: TRBD2
CDR3aa: CASSYYPGLPYEQYF
CDR3nt: TGTGCCAGCAGCTACTATCCGGGACTACCCTACGAGCAGTACTTC

v_gene: TRBV7-2
j_gene: TRBJ1-2
abundance: once
d_gene: -
CDR3aa: CASSPSGSYGYTF
CDR3nt: TGTGCCAGCAGCCCAAGCGGGTCCTATGGCTACACCTTC